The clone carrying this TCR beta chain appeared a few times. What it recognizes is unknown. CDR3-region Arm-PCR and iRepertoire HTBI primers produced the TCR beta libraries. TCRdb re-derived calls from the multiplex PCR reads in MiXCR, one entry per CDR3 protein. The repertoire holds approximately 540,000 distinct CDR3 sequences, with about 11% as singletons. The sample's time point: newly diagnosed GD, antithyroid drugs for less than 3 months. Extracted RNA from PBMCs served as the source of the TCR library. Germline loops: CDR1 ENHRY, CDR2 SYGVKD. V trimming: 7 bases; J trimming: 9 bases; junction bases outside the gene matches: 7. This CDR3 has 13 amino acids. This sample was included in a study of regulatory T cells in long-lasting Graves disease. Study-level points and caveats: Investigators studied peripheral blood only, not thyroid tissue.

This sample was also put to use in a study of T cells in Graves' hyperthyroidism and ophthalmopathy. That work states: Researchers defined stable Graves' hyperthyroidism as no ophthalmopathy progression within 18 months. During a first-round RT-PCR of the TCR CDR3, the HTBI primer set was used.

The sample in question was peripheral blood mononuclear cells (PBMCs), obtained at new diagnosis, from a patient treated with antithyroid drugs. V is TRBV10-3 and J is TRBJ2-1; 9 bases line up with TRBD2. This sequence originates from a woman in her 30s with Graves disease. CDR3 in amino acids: CAIMGLASAEQFF. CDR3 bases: TGTGCCATCATGGGACTAGCATCGGCTGAGCAGTTCTTC.